This TCR beta chain was recovered during a study of T cell repertoires in cytomegalovirus infection. At the level of the study: Both a matching HLA type and CMV infection were indicated by public TCR beta signatures.

This clonotype was counted at least ten times. Germline V gene data show CDR1 as SGHTA and CDR2 as FQGNSA. J was trimmed by 2 bases and V by 6 bases; bases with no gene match: 4. The CDR3 is 14 amino acids. TCRdb fed the reads into MiXCR, producing one record per CDR3 protein. The table has 290,000 or so distinct CDR3 sequences, 9.6% seen once; the top ten hold less than 3%. The rearrangement uses TRBV7-2 and TRBJ2-5, with 9 bases matching TRBD2. The sample taken for sequencing was PBMCs. This clonotype was sampled from a human donor in good health (CMV status not recorded). Some clones in this sample may be carry-over from other donors' samples. CDR3 sequence (DNA): TGTGCCAGCAGATACAGCGGGGGGCAAGAGACCCAGTACTTC. This sequence encodes CASRYSGGQETQYF.